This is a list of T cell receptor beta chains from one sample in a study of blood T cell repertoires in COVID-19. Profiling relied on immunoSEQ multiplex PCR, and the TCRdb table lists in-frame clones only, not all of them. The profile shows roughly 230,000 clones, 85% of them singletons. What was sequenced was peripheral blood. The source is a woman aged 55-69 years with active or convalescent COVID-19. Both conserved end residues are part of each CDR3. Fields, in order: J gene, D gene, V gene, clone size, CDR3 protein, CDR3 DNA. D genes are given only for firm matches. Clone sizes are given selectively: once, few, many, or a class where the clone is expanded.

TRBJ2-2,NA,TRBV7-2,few,CASSLGPKGVGELFF,TGTGCCAGCAGCTTGGGCCCGAAGGGGGTCGGGGAGCTGTTTTTT
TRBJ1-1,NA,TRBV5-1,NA,CASSWRDSNMNTEAFF,TGCGCCAGCAGCTGGCGGGACTCAAATATGAACACTGAAGCTTTCTTT
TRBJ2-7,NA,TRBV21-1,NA,CASSKVASESSYEQYF,TGTGCCAGCAGCAAAGTGGCTAGCGAGAGCTCCTACGAGCAGTACTTC
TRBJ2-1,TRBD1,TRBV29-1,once,CSAEQGYNEQFF,TGCAGCGCCGAACAGGGGTACAATGAGCAGTTCTTC
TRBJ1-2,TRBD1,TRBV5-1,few,CASSAATGVDYGYTF,TGCGCCAGCAGCGCCGCAACAGGGGTGGACTATGGCTACACCTTC
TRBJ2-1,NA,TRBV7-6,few,CASRDVLNNEQFF,TGTGCCAGTCGGGATGTCTTAAACAATGAGCAGTTCTTC
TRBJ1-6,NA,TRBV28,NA,CASIQGSSYNSPLHF,TGTGCCAGCATTCAAGGGAGCTCCTATAATTCACCCCTCCACTTT
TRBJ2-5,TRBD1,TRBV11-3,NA,CASSRRTGLAETQYF,TGTGCCAGCAGCAGAAGGACAGGGCTGGCGGAGACCCAGTACTTC
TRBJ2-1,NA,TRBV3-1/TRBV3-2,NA,CASSTPQAPSYNEQFF,TGTGCCAGCAGCACACCCCAAGCGCCGTCCTACAATGAGCAGTTCTTC
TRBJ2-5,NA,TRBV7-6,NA,CASSLARGMRAETQYF,TGTGCCAGCAGCTTAGCACGCGGGATGCGGGCAGAGACCCAGTACTTC
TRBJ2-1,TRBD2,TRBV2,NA,CASRDLAEGDNEQFF,TGTGCCAGCAGGGACCTAGCGGAGGGCGACAATGAGCAGTTCTTC
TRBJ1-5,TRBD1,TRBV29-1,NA,CSVVATGGKEPQHF,TGCAGCGTTGTGGCTACAGGGGGGAAGGAGCCCCAGCATTTT
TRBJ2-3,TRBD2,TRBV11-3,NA,CASSLGDYTDTQYF,TGTGCCAGCAGCTTAGGGGACTACACAGATACGCAGTATTTT
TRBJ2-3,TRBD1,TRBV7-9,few,CASTKDRGVDTQYF,TGTGCCAGCACCAAAGACAGGGGAGTCGATACGCAGTATTTT
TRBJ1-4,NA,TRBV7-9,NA,CASSLGELGSTLEKLFF,TGTGCCAGCAGCTTAGGGGAGTTGGGATCCACTCTTGAAAAACTGTTTTTT
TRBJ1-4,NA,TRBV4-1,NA,CASSQAGRREKLFF,TGCGCCAGCAGCCAAGCAGGGAGGAGAGAAAAACTGTTTTTT
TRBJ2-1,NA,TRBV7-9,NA,CASSALGAGVYNEQFF,TGTGCCAGCAGCGCCTTGGGGGCGGGAGTCTACAATGAGCAGTTCTTC
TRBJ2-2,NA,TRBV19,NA,CASSIGRGPTGELFF,TGTGCCAGTAGTATTGGGCGGGGGCCAACCGGGGAGCTGTTTTTT
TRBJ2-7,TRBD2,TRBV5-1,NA,CASSLAGTSVSYEQYF,TGCGCCAGCAGCTTGGCCGGGACTAGCGTCTCCTACGAGCAGTACTTC
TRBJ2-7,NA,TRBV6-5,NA,CASSYNLQASNYEQYF,TGTGCCAGCAGTTACAATCTACAGGCTAGTAACTACGAGCAGTACTTC
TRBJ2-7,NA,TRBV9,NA,CASSVDSTYEQYF,TGTGCCAGCAGCGTAGACAGCACCTACGAGCAGTACTTC